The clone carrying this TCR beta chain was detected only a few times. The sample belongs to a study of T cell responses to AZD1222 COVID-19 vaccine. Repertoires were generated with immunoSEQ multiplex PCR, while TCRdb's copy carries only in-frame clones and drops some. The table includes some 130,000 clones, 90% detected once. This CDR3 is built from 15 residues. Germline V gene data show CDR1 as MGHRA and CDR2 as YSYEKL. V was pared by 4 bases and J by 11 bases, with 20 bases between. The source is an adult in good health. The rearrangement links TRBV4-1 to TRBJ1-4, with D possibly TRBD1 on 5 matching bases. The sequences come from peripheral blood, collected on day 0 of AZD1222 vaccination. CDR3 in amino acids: CASSPDGRDPLKLFF. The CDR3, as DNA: TGCGCCAGCAGCCCCGATGGGAGGGACCCACTCAAACTGTTTTTT.